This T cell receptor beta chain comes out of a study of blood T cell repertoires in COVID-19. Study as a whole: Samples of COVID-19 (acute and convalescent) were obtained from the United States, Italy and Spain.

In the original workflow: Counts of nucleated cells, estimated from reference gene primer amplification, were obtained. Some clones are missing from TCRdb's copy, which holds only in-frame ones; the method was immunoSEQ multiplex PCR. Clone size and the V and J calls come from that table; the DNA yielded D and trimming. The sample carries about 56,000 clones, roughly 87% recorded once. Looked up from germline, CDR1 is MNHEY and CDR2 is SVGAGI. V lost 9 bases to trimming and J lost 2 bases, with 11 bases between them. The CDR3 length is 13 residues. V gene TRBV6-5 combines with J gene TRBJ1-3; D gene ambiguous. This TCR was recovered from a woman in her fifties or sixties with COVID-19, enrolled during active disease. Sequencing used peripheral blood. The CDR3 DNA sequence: TGTGCCAGTGAGGACGGGACTGGAAACACCATATATTTT. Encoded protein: CASEDGTGNTIYF.